This T cell receptor beta chain was captured in a study of shared clonotypes between healthy human individuals. Study-level background: A few men and a couple of women, aged 18 to 49, were donors.

The V end lost 5 bases, the J end lost 5 bases, and 12 bases lay between the germline ends. The CDR3 covers 13 residues. Germline CDR1 reads WSHSY; CDR2 reads SAAADI. Clones were read by immunoSEQ multiplex PCR, and TCRdb kept only the in-frame ones, dropping some. The data contain 2,500,000 or so clones, over 85% of them seen just once; the ten biggest clones take up approximately 0.36%. It was into CD45RA+ naive and CD45RA-negative memory subsets that the CD4+ cells were split. What was sequenced was naive CD4+ T cells from PBMCs. Subset indicated: CD45RA+ positively selected. The sequence was obtained from a man aged 18 to 30 in good health. Some clones in this sample may be carry-over from other donors' samples. The chain links TRBV10-2 to TRBJ1-1; TRBD1 is a possible D gene (6 bases). The CDR3 spells CASSLQGNTEAFF. As DNA, the CDR3 is TGCGCCAGCAGTTTACAGGGTAATACTGAAGCTTTCTTT.